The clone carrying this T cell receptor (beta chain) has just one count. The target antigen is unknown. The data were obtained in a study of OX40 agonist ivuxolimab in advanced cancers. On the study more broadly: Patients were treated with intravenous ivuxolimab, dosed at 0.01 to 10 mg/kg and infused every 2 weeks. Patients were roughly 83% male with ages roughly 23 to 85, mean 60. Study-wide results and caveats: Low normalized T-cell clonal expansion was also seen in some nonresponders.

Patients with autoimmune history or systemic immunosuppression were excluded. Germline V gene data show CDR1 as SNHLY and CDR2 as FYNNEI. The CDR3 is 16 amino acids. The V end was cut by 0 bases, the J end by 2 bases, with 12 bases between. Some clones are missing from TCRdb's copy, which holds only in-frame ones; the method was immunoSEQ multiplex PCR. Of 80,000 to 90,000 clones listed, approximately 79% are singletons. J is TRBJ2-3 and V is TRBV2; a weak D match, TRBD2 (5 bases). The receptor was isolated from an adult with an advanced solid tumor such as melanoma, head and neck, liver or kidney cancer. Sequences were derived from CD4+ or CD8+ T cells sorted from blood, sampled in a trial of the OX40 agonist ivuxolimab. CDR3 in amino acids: CASSEAPRALTDTQYF. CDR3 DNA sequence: TGTGCCAGCAGTGAAGCGCCGCGGGCTCTCACAGATACGCAGTATTTT.